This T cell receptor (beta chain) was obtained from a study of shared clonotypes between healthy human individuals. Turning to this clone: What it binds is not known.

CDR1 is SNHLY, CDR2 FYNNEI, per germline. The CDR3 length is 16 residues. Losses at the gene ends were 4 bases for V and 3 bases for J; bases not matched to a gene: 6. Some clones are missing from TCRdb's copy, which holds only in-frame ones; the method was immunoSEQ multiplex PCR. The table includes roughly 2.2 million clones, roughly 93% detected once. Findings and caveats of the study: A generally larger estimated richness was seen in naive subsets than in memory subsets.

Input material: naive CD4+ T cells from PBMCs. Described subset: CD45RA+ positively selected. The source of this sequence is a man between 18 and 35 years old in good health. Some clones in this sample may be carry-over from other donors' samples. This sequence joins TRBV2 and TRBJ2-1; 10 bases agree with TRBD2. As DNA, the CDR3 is TGTGCCAGCAGTGTGGGGCTAGCGGGGGTCTACAATGAGCAGTTCTTC. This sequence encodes CASSVGLAGVYNEQFF.